This T cell receptor (beta chain) comes out of a study of cytomegalovirus exposure and HLA in healthy donors. Study-wide points: Presence/absence analyses supposed approximately even sequencing depth among donors.

About this clone itself: Its cognate antigen is unknown.

The PCR contained 60 Vbeta and 13 Jbeta primers. TCRdb's table, derived via immunoSEQ multiplex PCR, lists solely in-frame clones and lacks some. The table includes fewer than 200,000 clones, approximately 80% detected once. Sequencing used PBMCs. The sequence came from a boy aged 5-17 years in good health and CMV-seronegative.

As DNA, the CDR3 is TGCGCCAGCAGCCAAGGAGACTACCACACAGATACGCAGTATTTT. Its protein is CASSQGDYHTDTQYF. J is TRBJ2-3 and V is TRBV4-1, with D perhaps matching TRBD2 (5 bases). V shed 1 base and J shed 2 bases, with 10 bases lying between them. This CDR3 spans 15 amino acids. CDR1 and CDR2 (germline): MGHRA, YSYEKL.